Below are 5 T cell receptor beta chains sequenced from a single sample in a study of PD-1 blockade in classical Hodgkin lymphoma. Each and every patient relapsed after autologous stem cell transplantation, and patients got differing brentuximab vedotin exposure. Using immunoSEQ multiplex PCR, the repertoire was profiled, and TCRdb retains in-frame clones only, with some absent. The sample has some 31,000 clones, over 55% seen once. The specimen was peripheral blood mononuclear cells (PBMCs), collected before the second cycle of nivolumab. The source of these receptors is a human donor with classical Hodgkin lymphoma.

The chain links TRBV6-5 to TRBJ1-1; 7 nucleotides line up with TRBD1. This CDR3 region has 16 residues. The V gene's germline CDR1 is MNHEY and CDR2 SVGAGI. J gave up 0 bases and V 4 bases, and 8 bases lay outside the gene matches. CDR3 sequence: CASSSSTGTVNTEAFF. CDR3 coding DNA: TGTGCCAGCAGTTCCTCGACAGGGACCGTGAACACTGAAGCTTTCTTT.

This clone showed up just once. The rearrangement uses TRBV6-6 and TRBJ2-1; 9 bases line up with TRBD2. Trimming removed 8 bases from V and 4 bases from J; junction bases left unmatched: 12. This CDR3 region has 16 residues. The germline V gene has CDR1 MNHNY and CDR2 SVGAGI (reference sequence). The CDR3 region has the DNA TGTGCCAGCGGGTCCTTAGCGGGGGCCTTATACAATGAGCAGTTCTTC. Residues: CASGSLAGALYNEQFF.

The V gene is TRBV5-6, the J gene TRBJ1-1; D ambiguous. V was clipped by 2 bases and J by 5 bases, with 13 bases between them. Germline V gene data show CDR1 as SGHDT and CDR2 as YYEEEE. CDR3 length equals 14 residues. The CDR3 is CASSFSGFVTEAFF. CDR3 DNA: TGTGCCAGCAGCTTTTCTGGGTTTGTGACTGAAGCTTTCTTT.

V and J are TRBV28 and TRBJ2-5; 7 nucleotides agree with TRBD2. The CDR3 has 14 amino acids. J lost 4 bases, V lost 5 bases, and 7 bases had no gene match. CDR1 is MDHEN and CDR2 is SYDVKM in the germline V gene. In DNA form, the CDR3 reads TGTGCCAGCAGTCCCACGGGAGGCCCAGAGACCCAGTACTTC. The encoded protein is CASSPTGGPETQYF.

This rearrangement joins TRBV7-2 to TRBJ2-5; D might be TRBD1 (5 bases). Germline values: CDR1 SGHTA, CDR2 FQGNSA. The CDR3 is made up of 14 amino acids. V was clipped by 1 base and J by 2 bases, with 8 bases between them. CDR3 nucleotides: TGTGCCAGCAGCTTAGGCAGGGAACAAGAGACCCAGTACTTC. Protein: CASSLGREQETQYF.